The 21 T cell receptor beta chains below come from one sample, sequenced in a study of breast tumors, draining lymph nodes, adjacent tissues (dated by TCRdb to between 2015 and 2016). Receptor amplification or capture employed multiplex PCR. Sequencing was performed on an Illumina HiSeq 2000. Using fastp trimming at Q25 and MiXCR clonotype assembly, TCRdb reanalyzed the public sequencing data and kept in-frame beta chains. Rows are combined by CDR3 protein, so each entry shows the most common genes and DNA. In this sample the table shows more than 200,000 distinct CDR3 sequences, 32% of which occur a single time. Clones ranked in the top ten supply around 1.4% of the sample. The axillary draining lymph nodes of breast cancer patients were the source of the lymph node samples. Sequenced: axillary lymph node tissue. These receptors all come from a female donor with breast cancer. Some clones in this sample may be carry-over from other donors' samples.

This clonotype was picked up a small number of times. This chain uses TRBV19 with TRBJ1-1, with D possibly TRBD1 on 5 matching bases. V was clipped by 4 bases and J by 3 bases, with 12 bases between them. The length of the CDR3 is 14 residues. Germline CDR1 and CDR2: LNHDA and SQIVND (reference sequence). CDR3: CASSTDSIDTEAFF. The CDR3 DNA follows: TGTGCCAGTAGTACCGACAGTATTGACACTGAAGCTTTCTTT.

The rearrangement uses TRBV12-3 or TRBV12-4 and TRBJ1-4; no clear D gene. The CDR3 totals 12 residues. Between the trimmed V and J ends, which lost 3 bases and 8 bases, there was a span of 7 bases. This CDR3 reads CASSFDGEKLFF. The CDR3 coding sequence is TGTGCCAGCAGTTTCGATGGGGAAAAACTGTTTTTT.

This clonotype was observed many times. The chain links TRBV6-6 to TRBJ2-2, with a possible D match to TRBD1 (5 bases). The V gene's germline CDR1 is MNHNY and CDR2 SVGAGI (reference sequence). This CDR3 contains 15 residues. The V end was cut by 6 bases, the J end by 1 base, with 12 bases between. The CDR3 reads CASSYLQGNTGELFF. CDR3 DNA: TGTGCCAGCAGCTATCTCCAGGGGAACACCGGGGAGCTGTTTTTT.

This clonotype occurred many times. The chain employs TRBV29-1 and TRBJ2-3; D is perhaps TRBD2 (5 bases). CDR3 size: 15 residues. The germline gives CDR1 SQVTM, CDR2 ANQGSEA. The V end was cut by 4 bases, the J end by 0 bases, with 14 bases between. Here the CDR3 DNA reads TGCAGCGTTGGGCAGCGGAGTACTAGCACAGATACGCAGTATTTT. Translation gives CSVGQRSTSTDTQYF.

This clonotype was seen many times. The chain is built from TRBV7-2 and TRBJ2-7; 11 nucleotides align to TRBD2. This CDR3 spans 15 amino acids. Germline V gene sequence: CDR1 SGHTA, CDR2 FQGNSA. V lost 4 bases and J lost 5; bases outside the gene matches: 7. CDR3 sequence: CASSWAGTSGNEQYF. CDR3 bases: TGTGCCAGCAGCTGGGCCGGGACTAGCGGTAACGAGCAGTACTTC.

This clonotype was seen a handful of times. A read error may be the cause here, since a much bigger clone is one base away. The V gene is TRBV11-2, the J gene TRBJ2-2, with 8 bases lining up with TRBD2. The CDR3 is 15 amino acids. The junction had 2 bases not matched to a gene; V was cut back by 1 base and J by 4 bases. CDR1 SGHAT and CDR2 FQNNGV come from the germline V gene. As DNA, the CDR3 is TGTGCCAGCAGCTTAGGGACTAGCTCCACCGGGGAGCTGTTTTTT. It encodes CASSLGTSSTGELFF.

This clonotype was observed many times. V and J are TRBV5-1 and TRBJ2-7; 8 bases map to TRBD1. Germline V gene sequence: CDR1 SGHRS, CDR2 YFSETQ. The CDR3 runs to 16 residues. Unmatched junction bases numbered 7, after V lost 1 base and J lost 1 base. The CDR3 DNA follows: TGCGCCAGCAGCTTGCAAGGACAGGGTCGATCCTACGAGCAGTACTTC. Translation: CASSLQGQGRSYEQYF.

The table lists this clonotype with many counts. The rearrangement uses TRBV7-2 and TRBJ2-7, with TRBD2 identical over 7 bases. CDR3 length: 15 amino acids. Germline V gives CDR1 SGHTA, CDR2 FQGNSA. Trimming took 3 bases from V and 0 from J; bases not matched to a gene: 5. CDR3 protein: CASSLASGFSYEQYF. CDR3 nucleotide sequence: TGTGCCAGCAGCTTGGCTAGCGGATTCTCCTACGAGCAGTACTTC.

The rearrangement joins TRBV7-2 to TRBJ1-4; possible D gene TRBD1, 6 bases. The CDR3 covers 12 residues. Germline V gene lookup returns CDR1 SGHTA and CDR2 FQGNSA. V shed 5 bases and J shed 8 bases, with 9 bases lying between them. Here the CDR3 DNA reads TGTGCCAGCAGCGGGGGCGAGGAAAAACTGTTTTTT. Translated, it gives CASSGGEEKLFF.

Remarks on this clonotype: Given a much more abundant clone one base away, this may be a read error. The genes are TRBV5-8 and TRBJ2-3; TRBD2 matches 7 bases. Trimming cost V 7 bases and J 4 bases; bases outside gene matches: 9. Germline values: CDR1 SGHTS, CDR2 YDEGEE. The CDR3 runs to 14 residues. The CDR3, as DNA: TGTGCCAGCGGAACGGCCGCGGGGGCAGATACGCAGTATTTT. Its translation: CASGTAAGADTQYF.

The chain recombines TRBV9 with TRBJ2-7; weak D call: TRBD1 (8 bases). Germline CDR1 and CDR2: SGDLS and YYNGEE. V was shortened by 1 base and J by 1 base, with 15 bases between the two germline ends. The CDR3 length is 16 residues. The CDR3 DNA follows: TGTGCCAGCAGCGTAACCGGACAGGGAGGGTCCTACGAGCAGTACTTC. The encoded protein is CASSVTGQGGSYEQYF.

On this clonotype: One end of the junction varies from germline; a read error may be responsible. This chain joins TRBV7-8 and TRBJ2-6, with D possibly called TRBD1 or TRBD2 (5 bases each). This CDR3 has 15 amino acids. Germline lookup yields CDR1 SGHVS and CDR2 FQNEAQ. The CDR3 sequence: CATRSGAAGTNVLAF. CDR3 sequence (DNA): TGTGCCACACGCTCTGGGGCAGCTGGGACCAACGTCCTGGCTTTC.

At least ten counts were recorded for this clonotype. The J gene is TRBJ2-1, the V gene TRBV7-3; 10 nucleotides match TRBD2. The CDR3 contains 17 residues. Germline V gene sequence: CDR1 SGHTA, CDR2 FQGTGA. The V gene end was trimmed by 2 bases and the J gene end by 7 bases; junction bases not matched to a gene: 11. As DNA, the CDR3 is TGTGCCAGCAGCTTACTTCCTAGCGGGAGATCAGGAAATGAGCAGTTCTTC. It encodes CASSLLPSGRSGNEQFF.

This chain links TRBV6-4 with TRBJ1-3; D ambiguous. The V gene lost 7 bases and the J gene lost 0 bases, with 19 bases spanning the gap. This CDR3 region has 17 residues. Germline loops: CDR1 MRHNA, CDR2 SNTAGT. The DNA for the CDR3 is TGTGCCAGCATAGGTAGTTCCGGCGGAAGCTCTGGAAACACCATATATTTT. It yields the protein CASIGSSGGSSGNTIYF.

The J gene is TRBJ1-5, the V gene TRBV4-2, with D hard to call. Germline V gene data show CDR1 as LGHNA and CDR2 as YNFKEQ. The CDR3 is 15 residues long. The V and J ends lost 0 bases and 0 bases respectively, with 6 bases between them. CDR3 nucleotides: TGTGCCAGCAGCCAAGAGATGGGTAGCAATCAGCCCCAGCATTTT. Translated, it gives CASSQEMGSNQPQHF.

The DNA of the CDR3 is TGCAGTGCTTGCACCTTAGCGGGTCAGCCCCAGCATTTT. Residues: CSACTLAGQPQHF. The chain employs TRBV20-1 and TRBJ1-5; D remains ambiguous. Per the germline V gene, CDR1 is DFQATT and CDR2 is SNEGSKA (reference sequence). Trimming shortened V by 5 bases and J by 6 bases, and 14 bases separated the two germline ends. The CDR3 has 13 amino acids.

This clonotype was counted at least ten times. The chain combines TRBV10-3 with TRBJ2-1, with D perhaps matching TRBD2 (6 bases). Germline loops: CDR1 ENHRY, CDR2 SYGVKD. The CDR3 runs 17 residues. V lost 0 bases and J 6 bases, leaving 18 bases between the germline ends. The CDR3 DNA is TGTGCCATCAGTGAGTCGTTCGTTATGGGACTCATCAATGAGCAGTTCTTC. It codes for CAISESFVMGLINEQFF.

This clonotype was recorded many times. The genes are TRBV28 and TRBJ1-2, with D hard to call. Trimming shortened V by 7 bases and J by 0 bases, and 3 bases separated the two germline ends. The CDR3 runs 11 residues. CDR1 and CDR2 from the germline V gene are MDHEN and SYDVKM. CDR3 amino acids: CASIANYGYTF. CDR3 nucleotide sequence: TGTGCCAGCATAGCTAACTATGGCTACACCTTC.

Many counts were recorded for this clonotype. The CDR3 DNA reads TGTGCCAGCAGCCCCGGGACGGGGGGTGTATACAATGAGCAGTTCTTC. Residues: CASSPGTGGVYNEQFF. J is TRBJ2-1 and V is TRBV4-2, with TRBD2 matching 7 bases. The trim removed 4 bases at V and 4 bases at J, leaving 10 bases unmatched. CDR3 length: 16 amino acids. Germline-derived CDR1 and CDR2 are LGHNA and YNFKEQ.

This clonotype has a count of ten or more. The genes are TRBV7-2 and TRBJ1-6; TRBD1 matches 7 bases. V lost 7 bases to trimming and J lost 4 bases; unmatched junction nucleotides: 4. CDR1 and CDR2 from the germline V gene are SGHTA and FQGNSA. The CDR3 runs 14 residues. CDR3 in amino acids: CASTQGQYNSPLHF. DNA of the CDR3: TGTGCCAGCACTCAGGGACAGTATAATTCACCCCTCCACTTT.

This clonotype was found many times. The gene calls are TRBV5-1 and TRBJ2-3, with 8 bases lining up with TRBD2. CDR1 is SGHRS, CDR2 YFSETQ, per germline. There are 14 residues in the CDR3. V trimming: 3 bases; J trimming: 5 bases; junction bases outside the gene matches: 5. DNA for the CDR3: TGCGCCAGCAGCTCCGACCTAGCGGGAGATACGCAGTATTTT. Its protein product is CASSSDLAGDTQYF.